The 13 T cell receptor beta chains presented below share a single source sample, sequenced in a study of shared clonotypes between healthy human individuals. Only in-frame clones appear in the TCRdb table, and some are missing; sequencing was by immunoSEQ multiplex PCR. The sample yields millions of clones, more than 85% seen once. Selected positively for CCR7 and CD45RO-negative, naive CD8 cells excluded terminally differentiated effector memory CD45RA+ cells. Sequenced: naive CD8+ T cells from PBMCs. These receptors originate from a man between 18 and 29 years old in good health. Some clones in this sample may be carry-over from other donors' samples.

This chain joins TRBV13 and TRBJ2-3, with 7 bases identical to TRBD2. The germline gives CDR1 PRHDT, CDR2 FYEKMQ (reference sequence). The J segment lost 1 base and the V segment lost 3 bases, leaving 16 bases of the junction unmatched. CDR3 length: 19 residues. Here the CDR3 reads CASSFWSSGESKGTDTQYF. The CDR3 region has the DNA TGTGCCAGCAGCTTTTGGTCCAGCGGGGAGAGCAAGGGCACAGATACGCAGTATTTT.

The chain uses TRBV28 and TRBJ1-6; D perhaps matches TRBD1 (6 bases). This CDR3 comprises 13 residues. Trimming pared 8 bases from V and 6 bases from J, leaving 11 bases between. Germline V gene lookup returns CDR1 MDHEN and CDR2 SYDVKM. CDR3 residues: CASEGGFNSPLHF. CDR3 in DNA: TGTGCCAGCGAAGGGGGTTTTAATTCACCCCTCCACTTT.

This rearrangement joins TRBV27 to TRBJ2-7; no definite D call. The germline V and J ends were trimmed by 6 bases and 3 bases, with 6 bases remaining between them. From germline, CDR1 is MNHEY and CDR2 SMNVEV (reference sequence). This CDR3 contains 11 residues. This CDR3 reads CASRTFYEQYF. In nucleotides, the CDR3 is TGTGCCAGCAGGACTTTCTACGAGCAGTACTTC.

The CDR3 protein is CASSPSDKMAQPQHF. The CDR3, as DNA: TGCGCCAGCAGCCCGTCGGACAAAATGGCTCAGCCCCAGCATTTT. V and J are TRBV4-3 and TRBJ1-5, with a possible D match to TRBD1 (5 bases). Trimming left V 4 bases short and J 6 bases short, with 16 bases between. The CDR3 totals 15 residues. The germline CDR1 and CDR2 sequences are LGHNA and YSLEER.

J is TRBJ2-5 and V is TRBV9, with 11 nucleotides matching TRBD1. The V and J ends lost 4 bases and 4 bases, in that order; junction bases with no gene match: 9. Germline values: CDR1 SGDLS, CDR2 YYNGEE. The CDR3 sequence is 16 residues long. This CDR3 reads CASSSGQGAIGETQYF. Written as DNA, the CDR3 is TGTGCCAGCAGCTCCGGACAGGGGGCGATCGGAGAGACCCAGTACTTC. Full variable domain (missing parts from reference TRBV9 and TRBJ2-5): DSGVTQTPKHLITATGQRVTLRCSPRSGDLSVYWYQQSLDQGLQFLIQYYNGEERAKGNILERFSAQQFPDLHSELNLSSLELGDSALYFCASSSGQGAIGETQYFGPGTRLLVL.

This sequence joins TRBV28 and TRBJ1-1; D is unclear. Germline-derived CDR1 and CDR2 are MDHEN and SYDVKM. This CDR3 region has 14 residues. Trimming left V 2 bases short and J 6 bases short, with 13 bases between. CDR3 residues: CASSLLYPPPEAFF. CDR3 nucleotide sequence: TGTGCCAGCAGTTTACTGTACCCACCGCCTGAAGCTTTCTTT.

The chain employs TRBV7-9 and TRBJ2-3; 10 positions match TRBD1. Germline lookup yields CDR1 SEHNR and CDR2 FQNEAQ (reference sequence). The CDR3 extends over 16 amino acids. The ends lost 4 bases at V and 6 bases at J; junction bases unmatched: 10. Here the CDR3 DNA reads TGTGCCAGCAGCTCGGTCCGGGACAGGGGAAGGGATACGCAGTATTTT. It yields the protein CASSSVRDRGRDTQYF.

Here the CDR3 reads CASSLSVAGGETQYF. The CDR3 bases are TGTGCCAGCAGCTTATCTGTAGCGGGAGGGGAGACCCAGTACTTC. V usage is TRBV7-9 and J usage is TRBJ2-5, with 11 bases fitting TRBD2. V lost 2 bases, J lost 5 bases, and 4 bases stayed unmatched. Per germline, CDR1 SEHNR and CDR2 FQNEAQ (reference sequence). This CDR3 spans 15 amino acids.

The chain uses TRBV7-3 and TRBJ2-5; 7 bases align to TRBD1. V shed 5 bases, J shed 4 bases, and the junction held 10 bases outside the gene matches. Germline V gene data show CDR1 as SGHTA and CDR2 as FQGTGA. The CDR3 contains 15 residues. The CDR3 DNA follows: TGTGCCAGCAGCCGGGAAGGGGGCGTTGGAGAGACCCAGTACTTC. This encodes CASSREGGVGETQYF.

The chain recombines TRBV5-6 with TRBJ1-4; 10 nucleotides align to TRBD1. Germline V lookup: CDR1 SGHDT, CDR2 YYEEEE. The CDR3 is 16 amino acids. The junction had 9 bases not matched to a gene; V was cut back by 4 bases and J by 6 bases. This CDR3 is CASSETDRGLYEKLFF. The CDR3 bases are TGTGCCAGCAGCGAAACCGACAGGGGGCTTTATGAAAAACTGTTTTTT. The whole variable domain, remainder taken from reference TRBV5-6 and TRBJ1-4, is DAGVTQSPTHLIKTRGQQVTLRCSPKSGHDTVSWYQQALGQGPQFIFQYYEEEERQRGNFPDRFSGHQFPNYSSELNVNALLLGDSALYLCASSETDRGLYEKLFFGSGTQLSVL.

The chain carries TRBV29-1 and TRBJ2-3; possible D gene TRBD2, 6 bases. The CDR3 runs to 16 residues. Per the germline V gene, CDR1 is SQVTM and CDR2 is ANQGSEA. V dropped 5 bases and J dropped 2 bases, with 20 bases sitting between them. CDR3 sequence (DNA): TGCAGCGTTATCGGGCGATCGGAGGGGCCCACAGATACGCAGTATTTT. This codes for CSVIGRSEGPTDTQYF.

The rearrangement uses TRBV9 and TRBJ2-7, with 10 bases fitting TRBD2. Losses at the gene ends were 4 bases for V and 2 bases for J; bases not matched to a gene: 9. The CDR3 totals 16 residues. Germline-derived CDR1 and CDR2 are SGDLS and YYNGEE. CDR3 region: CASSTSAGGGAYEQYF. In nucleotides, the CDR3 is TGTGCCAGCAGCACCTCAGCGGGAGGGGGGGCCTACGAGCAGTACTTC.

The chain employs TRBV6-5 and TRBJ2-3, with D perhaps matching TRBD2 (6 bases). The CDR3 contains 14 residues. CDR1 is MNHEY, CDR2 SVGAGI, per germline. The V and J ends lost 4 bases and 3 bases respectively, with 11 bases between them. The CDR3 loop reads CASSWVAETDTQYF. The DNA for the CDR3 is TGTGCCAGCAGTTGGGTAGCGGAGACAGATACGCAGTATTTT.